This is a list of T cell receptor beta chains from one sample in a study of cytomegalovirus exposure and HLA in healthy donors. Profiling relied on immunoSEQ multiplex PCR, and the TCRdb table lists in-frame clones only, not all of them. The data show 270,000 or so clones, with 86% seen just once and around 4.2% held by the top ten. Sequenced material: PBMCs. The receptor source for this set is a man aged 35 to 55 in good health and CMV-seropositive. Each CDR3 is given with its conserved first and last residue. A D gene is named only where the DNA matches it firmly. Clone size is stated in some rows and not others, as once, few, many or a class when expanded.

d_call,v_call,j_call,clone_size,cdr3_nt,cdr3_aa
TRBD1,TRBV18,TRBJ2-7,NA,TGTGCCAGCTCACCGCTTCCCCGGACAGGTCGGGAGCAGTACTTC,CASSPLPRTGREQYF
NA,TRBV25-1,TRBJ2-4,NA,TGTGCCAGCAGTGAATCGGGAGACATTCAGTACTTC,CASSESGDIQYF
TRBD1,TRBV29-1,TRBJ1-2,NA,TGCAGCGTAGGACAGGGCAACTATGGCTACACCTTC,CSVGQGNYGYTF
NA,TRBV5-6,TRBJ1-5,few,TGTGCCAGCAGTACAGGGTTCAATCAGCCCCAGCATTTT,CASSTGFNQPQHF
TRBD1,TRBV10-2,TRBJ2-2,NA,TGCGCCAGCAGTGAGTCGGACAGGGGGACTGATATCAAAAGGATCGGGGAGCTGTTTTTT,CASSESDRGTDIKRIGELFF
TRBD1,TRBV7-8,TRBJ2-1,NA,TGTGCCAGCACCCAATCCGGGACAGTGATTTACAATGAGCAGTTCTTC,CASTQSGTVIYNEQFF
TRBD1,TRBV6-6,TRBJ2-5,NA,TGTGCCAGCATCAGACAGGGTCCCTCCAGGGAGACCCAGTACTTC,CASIRQGPSRETQYF
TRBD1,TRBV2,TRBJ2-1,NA,TGTGCCAGCATCACAGGGGATGCTTACAATGAGCAGTTCTTC,CASITGDAYNEQFF
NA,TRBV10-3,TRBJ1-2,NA,TGTGCCATCAGTGAACGGACTCACGACTATGGCTACACCTTC,CAISERTHDYGYTF
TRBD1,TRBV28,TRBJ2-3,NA,TGTGCCAGCAGTGCAGGGGGCCCAAACAATCAGCCCCAGTATTTT,CASSAGGPNNQPQYF
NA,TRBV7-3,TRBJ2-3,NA,TGTGCCAGCAGCCCCGGGACTAGCACAGATACGCAGTATTTT,CASSPGTSTDTQYF
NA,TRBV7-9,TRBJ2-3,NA,TGTGCCAGCAGCACACAAGTCCTCACAGATACGCAGTATTTT,CASSTQVLTDTQYF
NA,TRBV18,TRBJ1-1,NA,TGTGCCAGCTCACCATCCGAAAACCACTTTGAAGCTTTCTTT,CASSPSENHFEAFF
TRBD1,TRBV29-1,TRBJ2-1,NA,TGCATCATTTCGGCAGGGGGAAATGAGCAGTTCTTC,CIISAGGNEQFF
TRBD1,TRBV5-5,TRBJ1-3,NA,TGTGCCAGCAGCCAAAAGGGAGGCAGACAGGGGGCTGGAAACACCATATATTTT,CASSQKGGRQGAGNTIYF
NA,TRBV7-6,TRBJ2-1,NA,TGTGCCAGCAGCAGGGAAAGGGGTTCCTACAATGAGCAGTTCTTC,CASSRERGSYNEQFF
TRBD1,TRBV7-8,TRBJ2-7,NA,TGTGCCAGCAGCCTGGGACAGGCCGACTACGAGCAGTACTTC,CASSLGQADYEQYF
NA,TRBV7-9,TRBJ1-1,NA,TGTGCCAGCAGCTTGGACATGAACACTGAAGCTTTCTTT,CASSLDMNTEAFF
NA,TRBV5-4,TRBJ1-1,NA,TGTGCCAGCAGCTTGGTGGAGGGAAGAACTGAAGCTTTCTTT,CASSLVEGRTEAFF
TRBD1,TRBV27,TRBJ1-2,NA,TGTGCCAGCGGACTTAGACAGGGACTTAACTATGGCTACACCTTC,CASGLRQGLNYGYTF
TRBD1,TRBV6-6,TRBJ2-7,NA,TGTGCCAGCAGTTCGTCCGGGACAGGGGGTCACGAGCAGTACTTC,CASSSSGTGGHEQYF
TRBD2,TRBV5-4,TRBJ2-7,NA,TGTGCCAGCAGCCCGGGGACTAGCGGGAAGGGGGGTGAGCAGTACTTC,CASSPGTSGKGGEQYF
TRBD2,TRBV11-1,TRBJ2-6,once,TGTGCCAGCAGTCACCGACTAGCGGGAGGGTCTGGGGCCAACGTCCTGACTTTC,CASSHRLAGGSGANVLTF
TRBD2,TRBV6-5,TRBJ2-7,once,TGTGCCAGCAATCCCCCGTCTAGCGGGGGCAGGGAGCAGTACTTC,CASNPPSSGGREQYF
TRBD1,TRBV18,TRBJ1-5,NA,TGTGCCAGCTCATCCGGACAGGGAGGGCAGCCCCAGCATTTT,CASSSGQGGQPQHF
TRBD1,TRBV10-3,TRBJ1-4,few,TGTGCCACCAGTCAGGGGGCGGGTGAAAAACTGTTTTTT,CATSQGAGEKLFF
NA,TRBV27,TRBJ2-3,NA,TGTGCCAGCAGTTTATTCCCCACACCAGATACGCAGTATTTT,CASSLFPTPDTQYF
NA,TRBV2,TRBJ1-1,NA,TGTGCCAGCAGTCCTACAAAAGGGGTTACTGAAGCTTTCTTT,CASSPTKGVTEAFF
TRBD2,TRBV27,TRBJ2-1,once,TGTGCCAGCAGTTTAGTGACTAGCGGGGGACGGAGCTCCTACAATGAGCAGTTCTTC,CASSLVTSGGRSSYNEQFF
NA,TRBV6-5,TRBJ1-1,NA,TGTGCCAGCAGTCAGCGGGGGTTTACTGAAGCTTTCTTT,CASSQRGFTEAFF
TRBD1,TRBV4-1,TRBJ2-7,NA,TGCGCCAGCAGCCCAACAGGGGTTTCCTACGAGCAGTACTTC,CASSPTGVSYEQYF
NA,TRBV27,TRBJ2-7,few,TGTGCCAGCACCAGAAGACTAGGGTCCTACGAGCAGTACTTC,CASTRRLGSYEQYF
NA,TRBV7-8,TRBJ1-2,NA,TGTGCCAGCAGTTTGAGGGAAGCTAACTATGGCTACACCTTC,CASSLREANYGYTF
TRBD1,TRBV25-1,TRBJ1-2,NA,TGTGCCAGCAAACAGGGGGATGGCTACACCTTC,CASKQGDGYTF
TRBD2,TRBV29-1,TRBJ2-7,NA,TGCAGCGTGATGAGGCGGGCTAGCGGGAGGCCTTACGAGCAGTACTTC,CSVMRRASGRPYEQYF